The 4 T cell receptor beta chains reported below all come from one sample, sequenced in a study of tumor-infiltrating lymphocytes in primary liver carcinoma. Unsorted bulk tissue of roughly 20-31 mg yielded co-extracted RNA and DNA. With 500 ng total RNA as template and a constant-region primer, TCR beta cDNA was made. Three-round nested multiplex PCR performed with slightly modified ARM-PCR produced the TCR beta libraries. The first two PCR rounds used TRBV1-TRBV30 primers with a Cbeta primer, around 10 cycles each. TCRdb re-called the multiplex PCR reads with MiXCR, one entry per CDR3 protein. This sample has roughly 30,000 distinct CDR3 sequences; 76% occur once, and the top ten carry roughly 34%. The sample taken for sequencing was liver tumor tissue from sampling region 5. As to subset: tumor region T5, tumor centre. The receptors were gathered from a man in his forties with primary liver carcinoma and hepatitis B virus infection.

Judged by abundance, this clonotype is medium-sized. The V call is TRBV11-2, the J call TRBJ1-1, with D tentatively TRBD1 (5 bases). This CDR3 has 16 amino acids. The germline CDR1 and CDR2 sequences are SGHAT and FQNNGV. Trimming removed 1 base from V and 6 bases from J, with 18 bases in between. CDR3 protein: CASSLGGEGRGPEAFF. For the CDR3, the DNA is TGTGCCAGCAGCTTAGGGGGCGAGGGCCGGGGACCTGAAGCTTTCTTT.

Concerning this clonotype itself: This may arise from a read error, as a much more abundant clone is one base away. This chain connects TRBV4-2 to TRBJ2-7; 9 bases agree with TRBD1. This CDR3 has 18 residues. Germline lookup yields CDR1 LGHNA and CDR2 YNFKEQ. Trimming took 3 bases from V and 7 from J; bases not matched to a gene: 19. CDR3: CASSQEHLRQGGPREQYF. The DNA of the CDR3 is TGTGCCAGCAGCCAGGAACACCTAAGACAGGGGGGACCGCGTGAGCAGTACTTC.

This clonotype was recorded only once. V is TRBV29-1 and J is TRBJ1-4; tentative D call: TRBD1 (6 bases). Germline lookup yields CDR1 SQVTM and CDR2 ANQGSEA. CDR3 length: 13 residues. V lost 5 bases and J 4 bases, leaving 11 bases between the germline ends. CDR3 nucleotide sequence: TGCAGCGTTATGACAGGACTTAATGAAAAACTGTTTTTT. Encoded protein: CSVMTGLNEKLFF.

This clonotype is a singleton in its sample. At one of its ends the junction is not consistent with the germline gene, which may arise from a read error. The gene calls are TRBV6-1 and TRBJ1-5, with 7 bases that match TRBD1. This CDR3 has 18 amino acids. Germline V gives CDR1 MNHNS, CDR2 SASEGT. CDR3 nucleotides: TGTGCCTGCAGTGGCCCAGGGGGGCGAACAGGGTGCGATCAGCCCCAGCATTTT. It specifies CACSGPGGRTGCDQPQHF.